A selection of T cell receptor beta chains follows, all from one sample in a study of post-analysis software for immune sequencing data. A single record per CDR3 protein comes from TCRdb applying MiXCR to the PCR reads. This sample has roughly 430,000 distinct CDR3 sequences, with about 39% found just once. What was sequenced was blood. All receptors derive from a girl aged 2-10 years with multiple sclerosis. The CDR3 runs from the conserved cysteine through the conserved F or W. D genes are given only for firm matches. A row's size may be missing; if present it is once, few, many or a size class.

TRBD1	TRBV11-2	few	TRBJ1-5	TGTGCCAGCAGCTCCTTCGGACAGGATCAGCCCCAGCATTTT	CASSSFGQDQPQHF
.	TRBV20-1	few	TRBJ2-7	TGCAGTGCGACGGATGGGATATCCTACGAGCAGTACTTC	CSATDGISYEQYF
.	TRBV11-2	few	TRBJ2-5	TGTGCCAGCAGCTTAGATCCCCCCTCGAAGGAAGAGACCCAGTACTTC	CASSLDPPSKEETQYF
TRBD1	TRBV7-9	.	TRBJ2-7	TGTGCCAGCAGCTCCACGACAGGGTCCTACGAGCAGTACTTC	CASSSTTGSYEQYF
.	TRBV20-1	.	TRBJ2-7	TGCAGTGCTAGAGGATTAGAGGTGCATCCTGAGATTTACGAGCAGTACTTC	CSARGLEVHPEIYEQYF
TRBD1	TRBV12-3/TRBV12-4	.	TRBJ2-7	TGTGCCAGCAGCTCTAGACAGGGCTACGAGCAGTACTTC	CASSSRQGYEQYF
TRBD1	TRBV27	once	TRBJ1-2	TGTGCCAGCAGTCCGTGGGACAGGGGCTCCTATGGCTACACCTTC	CASSPWDRGSYGYTF
TRBD1	TRBV3-1	.	TRBJ1-2	TGTGCCAGCAGCTTTGGACAGGGGGATGGCTACACCTTC	CASSFGQGDGYTF
TRBD1	TRBV6-5	few	TRBJ2-5	TGTGCCAGCAGCAACGGACAGGGGGCAGGGACCCAGTACTTC	CASSNGQGAGTQYF
.	TRBV6-2/TRBV6-3	few	TRBJ2-3	TGTGCCAGCAGTTATATCGAGGGGGGGCCGACAGATACGCAGTATTTT	CASSYIEGGPTDTQYF
.	TRBV7-6	.	TRBJ2-1	TGTGCCAGCAGCTTAGTAGGGGGGGCCGCATACAATGAGCAGTTCTTC	CASSLVGGAAYNEQFF
.	TRBV24-1	.	TRBJ2-1	TGTGCCACCAGTTGGGCTGGGGGTAGCTCCTACAATGAGCAGTTCTTC	CATSWAGGSSYNEQFF
TRBD1	TRBV12-3/TRBV12-4	few	TRBJ2-5	TGTGCCAGCAGTGACAGGGTGCTGGAGACCCAGTACTTC	CASSDRVLETQYF
TRBD1	TRBV5-1	few	TRBJ2-1	TGCGCCAGCAGCTCGGGACAGGGGGAAGCTAGTGAGCAGTTCTTC	CASSSGQGEASEQFF
TRBD2	TRBV18	.	TRBJ2-3	TGTGCCAGCTCTAGCGGGAATCTGGATACGCAGTATTTT	CASSSGNLDTQYF
.	TRBV29-1	few	TRBJ2-7	TGCAGCGTTGCCGCGCTGGGTAACAACGAGCAGTACTTC	CSVAALGNNEQYF
TRBD2	TRBV6-5	.	TRBJ2-1	TGTGCCAGCAGTTTTGGACTAGCCTGGAATGAGCAGTTCTTC	CASSFGLAWNEQFF
.	TRBV10-3	few	TRBJ2-7	TGTGCCATCAGTGACCTCTACGAGCAGTACTTC	CAISDLYEQYF
.	TRBV7-6	few	TRBJ2-7	TGTGCCAGCAGCTTAGCCGCTCGGGACCCGAAGGAGCAGTACTTC	CASSLAARDPKEQYF
.	TRBV5-4	.	TRBJ2-3	TGTGCCAGCAGCTTGGAACAGGGACTTACGCAGTATTTT	CASSLEQGLTQYF
.	TRBV6-2/TRBV6-3	.	TRBJ2-7	TGTGCCAGCAGTTACACCGAACAGGGATCCTACTACGAGCAGTACTTC	CASSYTEQGSYYEQYF
TRBD1	TRBV20-1	few	TRBJ1-2	TGCAGTGCTAGTCAAGGCAGGGGGGACTATGGCTACACCTTC	CSASQGRGDYGYTF
TRBD1	TRBV10-3	few	TRBJ2-5	TGTGCCATCAGTACGTTCGACAGGGTATCAGAGACCCAGTACTTC	CAISTFDRVSETQYF
.	TRBV27	.	TRBJ2-7	TGTGCCAGCAGTTTAACTAGCTCCCACGAGCAGTACTTC	CASSLTSSHEQYF
TRBD1	TRBV7-9	.	TRBJ2-6	TGTGCCAGCAGCTTGCGACCGACAGGGAAGAATTCAGGGGCCAACGTCCTGACTTTC	CASSLRPTGKNSGANVLTF
.	TRBV7-8	.	TRBJ2-3	TGTGCCAGCAGCTCGACCGGGGGCTGGCAGTATTTT	CASSSTGGWQYF
.	TRBV25-1	.	TRBJ1-2	TGTGCCAGCAGTGACCGAGCAGCTTCTAACTATGGCTACACCTTC	CASSDRAASNYGYTF
.	TRBV29-1	.	TRBJ2-2	TGCAGCGTTGTGGGGAACACCGGGGAGCTGTTTTTT	CSVVGNTGELFF
.	TRBV20-1	.	TRBJ2-7	TGCAGTGCACCCCGGACAGAAAGCTCCTACAATGAGCAGTACTTC	CSAPRTESSYNEQYF
.	TRBV9	.	TRBJ1-6	TGTGCCAGCAGCGGGAATATTAATTCACCCCTCCACTTT	CASSGNINSPLHF
.	TRBV7-2	.	TRBJ2-1	TGTGCCAGCAGCCCGGCCCTGGGTTCCCTTCTCTTATACAATGAGCAGTTCTTC	CASSPALGSLLLYNEQFF
.	TRBV6-6	few	TRBJ2-7	TGTGCCAGCAGTTACTTGGGCAGCCCCAGCTCCTACGAGCAGTACTTC	CASSYLGSPSSYEQYF
.	TRBV7-3	.	TRBJ2-1	TGTGCCAGCAGCTTGGGCCTCTCAAGCGGTGAGCAGTTCTTC	CASSLGLSSGEQFF
TRBD2	TRBV6-2/TRBV6-3	.	TRBJ2-3	TGTGCCAGCACCCGGACTAGCGCGGATACGCAGTATTTT	CASTRTSADTQYF
TRBD1	TRBV19	.	TRBJ2-5	TGTGCCAGTAGTCCCGGGACAGTAGCCGTGGAGACCCAGTACTTC	CASSPGTVAVETQYF
TRBD1	TRBV6-2/TRBV6-3	.	TRBJ2-7	TGTGCCACCAGAACCGGGACAGGGCTAAGTTGGGCCCACGAGCAGTACTTC	CATRTGTGLSWAHEQYF
.	TRBV12-3/TRBV12-4	.	TRBJ2-1	TGTGCCAGCAGTTTACACGGAGACAATGAGCAGTTCTTC	CASSLHGDNEQFF
.	TRBV12-3/TRBV12-4	once	TRBJ2-3	TGTGCCAGCACCCAACCACCCACAGATACGCAGTATTTT	CASTQPPTDTQYF
TRBD1	TRBV6-2/TRBV6-3	.	TRBJ1-1	TGTGCCAGCAGTTACCTCGGACAGGGAGAAGCTTTCTTT	CASSYLGQGEAFF
.	TRBV7-2	few	TRBJ2-1	TGTGCCAGCAGCCCGATCCAGGGGCCGGGTGAGCAGTTCTTC	CASSPIQGPGEQFF
TRBD1	TRBV5-6	.	TRBJ1-1	TGTGCCAGCAGCCGAGACAGGGGAATGAGGAACACTGAAGCTTTCTTT	CASSRDRGMRNTEAFF
.	TRBV4-1	few	TRBJ2-7	TGCGCCAGCAGCCAACAACTTGAGGCTGACTACGAGCAGTACTTC	CASSQQLEADYEQYF
.	TRBV5-1	few	TRBJ2-1	TGCGCCAGCAGCTTGTTACCAGGGGGGGACAATGAGCAGTTCTTC	CASSLLPGGDNEQFF
.	TRBV15	many	TRBJ2-1	TGTGCCACCAAGGAGCAGTTCTTC	CATKEQFF
.	TRBV20-1	.	TRBJ1-5	TGCAGTGCTAGAGAGACTGGTTATCAGCCCCAGCATTTT	CSARETGYQPQHF
.	TRBV5-1	.	TRBJ2-1	TGCGCCAGCAGCACGGTAGTTCTGGATGAGCAGTTCTTC	CASSTVVLDEQFF
TRBD2	TRBV12-3/TRBV12-4	.	TRBJ2-1	TGTGCCAGCAGCATCAGGCGGGAGGGAAGGTACAATGAGCAGTTCTTC	CASSIRREGRYNEQFF
.	TRBV7-6	.	TRBJ2-5	TGTGCCAGCAGCTTAGGGGGCGTCTTCCAAGAGACCCAGTACTTC	CASSLGGVFQETQYF
.	TRBV6-6	.	TRBJ1-1	TGTGCCAGCAGTTACTCCCCAACATCCTGGGGCACTGAAGCTTTCTTT	CASSYSPTSWGTEAFF
TRBD1	TRBV4-3	few	TRBJ1-5	TGCGCCAGCAGCCTTCGGAGGACAGGGGGTAGGAAGAATCAGCCCCAGCATTTT	CASSLRRTGGRKNQPQHF
.	TRBV20-1	.	TRBJ2-7	TGCAGTGCTAGAGTAATAGACGTCCCAGCTTCTTACGAGCAGTACTTC	CSARVIDVPASYEQYF
.	TRBV20-1	.	TRBJ2-7	TGCAGTGCTCCCGGGGAGTCCCTCGAGCAGTACTTC	CSAPGESLEQYF
.	TRBV4-1	few	TRBJ2-7	TGCGCCAGCAGCCAAGACGGCAGGAACTACGAGCAGTACTTC	CASSQDGRNYEQYF
.	TRBV6-2/TRBV6-3	few	TRBJ2-1	TGTGCCAGCAGCGACCTAGCTCTCAATGAGCAGTTCTTC	CASSDLALNEQFF
TRBD1	TRBV7-8	few	TRBJ2-7	TGTGCCAGCAGTTACGGGACAGGGGAATCTTACGAGCAGTACTTC	CASSYGTGESYEQYF
TRBD1	TRBV6-2/TRBV6-3	.	TRBJ2-2	TGTGCCAGCAGTGACAGGGGGGCCCCCACCGGGGAGCTGTTTTTT	CASSDRGAPTGELFF
TRBD2	TRBV5-1	few	TRBJ2-5	TGCGCCAGCAGACAGCTAGCGGGAGGGCAAGAGACCCAGTACTTC	CASRQLAGGQETQYF
.	TRBV12-3/TRBV12-4	few	TRBJ2-3	TGTGCCAGCCACCAGAACCTTGGGGGCGGAGATACGCAGTATTTT	CASHQNLGGGDTQYF
TRBD1	TRBV24-1	.	TRBJ1-1	TGTGCCACCATCGGACAGGGGGGCACTGAAGCTTTCTTT	CATIGQGGTEAFF
.	TRBV4-2	few	TRBJ2-7	TGTGCCAGCAGCCAGGACGGGAGCTCCTACGAGCAGTACTTC	CASSQDGSSYEQYF